This T cell receptor (beta chain) originates from a study of blood T cell repertoires in COVID-19. At the level of the study: The origin of the acute and convalescent COVID-19 samples was the United States, Italy and Spain.

Profiling relied on immunoSEQ multiplex PCR, and the TCRdb table lists in-frame clones only, not all of them. Of 30,000 to 45,000 clones in the sample, roughly 80% were seen once. Trimming left V 6 bases short and J 4 bases short, with 13 bases between. The CDR3 runs to 13 residues. Germline values: CDR1 SNHLY, CDR2 FYNNEI. The gene calls are TRBV2 and TRBJ2-7, with D possibly matching TRBD1 (6 bases). The TCR was taken from a man between 60 and 70 years old with active COVID-19. The sample taken for sequencing was peripheral blood. The CDR3 region is CASSRDKNYEQYF. CDR3 DNA sequence: TGTGCCAGCAGCCGGGACAAGAATTACGAGCAGTACTTC.